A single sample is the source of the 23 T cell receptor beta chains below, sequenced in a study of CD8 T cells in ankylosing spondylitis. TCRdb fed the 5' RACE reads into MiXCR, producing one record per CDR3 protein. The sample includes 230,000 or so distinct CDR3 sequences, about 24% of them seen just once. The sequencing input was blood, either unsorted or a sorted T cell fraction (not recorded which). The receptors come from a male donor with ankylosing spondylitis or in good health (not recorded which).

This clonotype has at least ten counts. For the CDR3, the DNA is TGTGCCAGCAGTCCCTCCAGCGGGGGGGCCATCGAGCAGTACTTC. It codes for CASSPSSGGAIEQYF. This chain links TRBV27 with TRBJ2-7, with 10 nucleotides matching TRBD2. With V trimmed by 5 bases and J by 6 bases, 10 bases remained unmatched. CDR1 is MNHEY, CDR2 SMNVEV, per germline (reference sequence). This CDR3 has 15 residues.

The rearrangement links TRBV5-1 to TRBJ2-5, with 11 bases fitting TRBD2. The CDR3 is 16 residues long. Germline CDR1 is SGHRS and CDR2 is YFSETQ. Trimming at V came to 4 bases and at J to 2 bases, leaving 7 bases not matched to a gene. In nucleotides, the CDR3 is TGCGCCAGCAGCACCTCGACTAGCGGGGTACAAGAGACCCAGTACTTC. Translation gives CASSTSTSGVQETQYF.

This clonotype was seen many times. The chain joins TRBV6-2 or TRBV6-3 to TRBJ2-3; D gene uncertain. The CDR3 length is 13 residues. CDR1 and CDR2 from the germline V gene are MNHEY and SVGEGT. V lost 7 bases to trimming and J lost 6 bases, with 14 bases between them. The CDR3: CASKTPLGDTQYF. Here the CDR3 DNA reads TGTGCCAGCAAAACTCCGTTGGGCGATACGCAGTATTTT.

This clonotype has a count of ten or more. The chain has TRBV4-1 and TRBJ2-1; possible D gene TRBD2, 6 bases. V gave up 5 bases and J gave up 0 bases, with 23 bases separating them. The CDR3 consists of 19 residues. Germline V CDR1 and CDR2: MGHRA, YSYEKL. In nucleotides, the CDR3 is TGCGCCAGCAGCTTGTGGCCGGAGGGACGAGACATCTCCTACAATGAGCAGTTCTTC. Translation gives CASSLWPEGRDISYNEQFF.

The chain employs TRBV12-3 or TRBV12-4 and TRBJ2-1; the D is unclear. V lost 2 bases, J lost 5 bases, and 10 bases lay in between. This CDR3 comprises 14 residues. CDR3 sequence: CASSLLLDHNEQFF. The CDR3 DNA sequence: TGTGCCAGCAGTTTACTCCTAGACCACAATGAGCAGTTCTTC.

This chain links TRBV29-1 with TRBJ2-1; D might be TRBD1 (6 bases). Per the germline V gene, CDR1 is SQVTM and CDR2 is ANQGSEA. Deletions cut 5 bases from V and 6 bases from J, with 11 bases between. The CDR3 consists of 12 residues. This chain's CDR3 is CSVRPGVNEQFF. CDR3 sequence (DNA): TGCAGCGTTCGTCCAGGGGTCAATGAGCAGTTCTTC.

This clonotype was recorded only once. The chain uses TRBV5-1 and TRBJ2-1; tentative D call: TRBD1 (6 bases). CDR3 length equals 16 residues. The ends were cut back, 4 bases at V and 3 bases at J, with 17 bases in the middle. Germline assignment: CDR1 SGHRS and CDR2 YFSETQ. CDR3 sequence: CASSNQGTSLYNEQFF. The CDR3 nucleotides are TGCGCCAGCAGCAACCAGGGGACGTCCCTCTACAATGAGCAGTTCTTC.

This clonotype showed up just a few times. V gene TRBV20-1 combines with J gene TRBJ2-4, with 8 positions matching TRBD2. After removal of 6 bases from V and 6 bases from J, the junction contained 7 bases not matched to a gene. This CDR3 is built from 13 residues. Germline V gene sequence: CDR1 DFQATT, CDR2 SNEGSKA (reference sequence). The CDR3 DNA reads TGCAGTGCCCAACCCAGCGGGGGAAACATTCAGTACTTC. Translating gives CSAQPSGGNIQYF.

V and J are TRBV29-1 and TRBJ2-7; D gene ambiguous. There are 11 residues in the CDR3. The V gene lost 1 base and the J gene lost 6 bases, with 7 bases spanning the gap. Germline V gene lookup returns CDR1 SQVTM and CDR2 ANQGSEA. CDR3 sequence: CSVEGVGEQYF. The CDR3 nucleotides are TGCAGCGTTGAAGGAGTGGGCGAGCAGTACTTC.

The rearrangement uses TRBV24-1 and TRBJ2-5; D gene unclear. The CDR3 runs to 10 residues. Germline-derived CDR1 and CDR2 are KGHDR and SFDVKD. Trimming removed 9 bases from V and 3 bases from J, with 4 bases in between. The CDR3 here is CATPEETQYF. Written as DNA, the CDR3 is TGTGCCACCCCTGAAGAGACCCAGTACTTC.

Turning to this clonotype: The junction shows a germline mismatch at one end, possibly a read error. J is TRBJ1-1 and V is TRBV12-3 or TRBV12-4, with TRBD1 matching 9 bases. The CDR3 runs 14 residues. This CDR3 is CASTLGVRGQGSIF. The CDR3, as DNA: TGTGCCAGCACTTTGGGGGTAAGGGGACAGGGATCTATCTTT.

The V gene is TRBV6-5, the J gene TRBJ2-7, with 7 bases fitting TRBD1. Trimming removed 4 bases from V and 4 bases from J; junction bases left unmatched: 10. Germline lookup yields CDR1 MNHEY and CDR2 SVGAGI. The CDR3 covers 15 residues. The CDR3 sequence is CASSSRTGTVYEQYF. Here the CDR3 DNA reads TGTGCCAGCAGTTCGCGGACAGGAACAGTATACGAGCAGTACTTC.

The CDR3: CASSLSDVLNTEAFF. The CDR3 DNA sequence: TGTGCCAGCAGTTTAAGCGACGTTCTGAACACTGAAGCTTTCTTT. The chain links TRBV12-3 or TRBV12-4 to TRBJ1-1; no definite D call. V was trimmed by 2 bases and J by 0 bases, leaving 10 bases between them. There are 15 residues in the CDR3.

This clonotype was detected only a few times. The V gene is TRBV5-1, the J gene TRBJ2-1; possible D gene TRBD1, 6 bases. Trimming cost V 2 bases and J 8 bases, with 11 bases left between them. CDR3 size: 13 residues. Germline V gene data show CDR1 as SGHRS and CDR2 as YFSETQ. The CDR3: CASSLPTGYEQFF. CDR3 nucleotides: TGCGCCAGCAGCTTACCCACAGGGTATGAGCAGTTCTTC.

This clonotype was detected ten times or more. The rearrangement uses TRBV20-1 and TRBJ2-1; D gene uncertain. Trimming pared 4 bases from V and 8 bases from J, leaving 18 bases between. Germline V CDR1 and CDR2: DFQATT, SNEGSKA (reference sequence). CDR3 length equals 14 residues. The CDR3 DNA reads TGCAGTGCTATATTGCCTAGAACCTTCGATGAGCAGTTCTTC. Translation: CSAILPRTFDEQFF.

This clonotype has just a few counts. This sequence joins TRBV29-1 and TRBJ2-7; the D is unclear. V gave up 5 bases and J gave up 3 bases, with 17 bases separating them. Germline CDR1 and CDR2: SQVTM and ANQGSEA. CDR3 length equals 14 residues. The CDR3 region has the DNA TGCAGCGTTCTTGAGTCTACAATAGGCTACGAGCAGTACTTC. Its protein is CSVLESTIGYEQYF.

The CDR3 reads CASSRRTDYYGYTF. As DNA, the CDR3 is TGCGCCAGCAGCCGAAGGACGGACTACTATGGCTACACCTTC. The chain recombines TRBV5-1 with TRBJ1-2; no definite D call. The CDR3 totals 14 residues. The V end lost 4 bases, the J end lost 3 bases, and 13 bases lay between the germline ends. Germline V gene data show CDR1 as SGHRS and CDR2 as YFSETQ.

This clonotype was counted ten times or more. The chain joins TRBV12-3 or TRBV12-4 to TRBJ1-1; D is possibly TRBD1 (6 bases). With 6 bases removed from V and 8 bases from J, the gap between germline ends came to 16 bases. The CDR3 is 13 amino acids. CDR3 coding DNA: TGTGCCAGCAGCATAGGGGAGGGGGACGAAGCTTTCTTT. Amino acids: CASSIGEGDEAFF.

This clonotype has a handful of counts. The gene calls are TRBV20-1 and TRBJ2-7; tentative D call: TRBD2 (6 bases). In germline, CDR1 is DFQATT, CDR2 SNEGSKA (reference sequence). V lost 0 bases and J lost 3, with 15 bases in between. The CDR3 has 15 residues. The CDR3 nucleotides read TGCAGTGCTAGAGAAGGGGACTCTCTGGTCTACGAGCAGTACTTC. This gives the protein CSAREGDSLVYEQYF.

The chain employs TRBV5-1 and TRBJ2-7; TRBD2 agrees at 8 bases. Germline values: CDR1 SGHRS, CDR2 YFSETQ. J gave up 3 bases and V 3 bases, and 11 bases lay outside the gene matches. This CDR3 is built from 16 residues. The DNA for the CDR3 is TGCGCCAGCAGCTCGGCCGGTTTGAGCGGGGGCTACGAGCAGTACTTC. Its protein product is CASSSAGLSGGYEQYF.

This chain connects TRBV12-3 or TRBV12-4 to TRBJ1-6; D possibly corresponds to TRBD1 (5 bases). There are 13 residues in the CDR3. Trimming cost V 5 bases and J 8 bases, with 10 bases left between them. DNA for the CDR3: TGTGCCAGCAGTCGGGACGGGGATTCACCCCTCCACTTT. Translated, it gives CASSRDGDSPLHF.

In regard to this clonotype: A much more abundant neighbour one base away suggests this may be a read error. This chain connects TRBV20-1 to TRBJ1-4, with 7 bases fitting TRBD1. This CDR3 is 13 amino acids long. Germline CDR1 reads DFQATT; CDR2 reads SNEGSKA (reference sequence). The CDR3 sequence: CSARGDSNEKLLF. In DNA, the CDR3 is TGCAGTGCTAGAGGGGACAGTAATGAAAAACTGCTTTTT.

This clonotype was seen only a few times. The DNA for the CDR3 is TGCAGCGTTGTAAAGCGGGGGGGCCTCGGAGATACGCAGTATTTT. Residues: CSVVKRGGLGDTQYF. The gene calls are TRBV29-1 and TRBJ2-3, with 10 bases fitting TRBD2. The CDR3 runs 15 residues. Per the germline V gene, CDR1 is SQVTM and CDR2 is ANQGSEA. The J segment lost 5 bases and the V segment lost 4 bases, leaving 9 bases of the junction unmatched.